These T cell receptor beta chains were read from a single sample in a study of blood T cell repertoires in COVID-19. Clones were sequenced by immunoSEQ multiplex PCR, and TCRdb holds only the in-frame ones, with some missing. The data show some 110,000 clones, with 65% to 85% seen just once and around 3.9% held by the top ten. Source material: PBMCs or T cells enriched from blood (not recorded which). Receptors originate from a woman aged 25 to 39 who had recovered from COVID-19. The conserved cysteine and the conserved F or W are not part of the CDR3 here. Fields, in order: CDR3 length, J gene, V gene, CDR3 protein.

cdr3_length: 16
j_call: TRBJ2-6
v_call: TRBV25-1
cdr3_aa: ASSESKGGVSGANVLT

cdr3_length: 13
j_call: TRBJ1-1
v_call: TRBV7-6
cdr3_aa: ASSLRTGRDTEAF

cdr3_length: 12
j_call: TRBJ1-5
v_call: TRBV28
cdr3_aa: ASSRTGSYQPQH

cdr3_length: 11
j_call: TRBJ2-5
v_call: TRBV18
cdr3_aa: ASSFTGQETQY

cdr3_length: 16
j_call: TRBJ2-1
v_call: TRBV5-3
cdr3_aa: ARSSPGTGIRSYNEQF

cdr3_length: 13
j_call: TRBJ2-5
v_call: TRBV6-5
cdr3_aa: ASSPGVTRGETQY

cdr3_length: 14
j_call: TRBJ1-1
v_call: TRBV18
cdr3_aa: ASSLQGPSSNTEAF

cdr3_length: 14
j_call: TRBJ1-2
v_call: TRBV27
cdr3_aa: ASSSSRTGGVRGYT

cdr3_length: 11
j_call: TRBJ1-4
v_call: TRBV5-4
cdr3_aa: ASSRDRNEKLF

cdr3_length: 14
j_call: TRBJ2-1
v_call: TRBV18
cdr3_aa: ASSPLGLVKGNEQF

cdr3_length: 17
j_call: TRBJ2-3
v_call: TRBV28
cdr3_aa: ASSLYGLAGGISTDTQY

cdr3_length: 14
j_call: TRBJ2-2
v_call: TRBV18
cdr3_aa: ASSPVAEGSTGELF

cdr3_length: 14
j_call: TRBJ2-6
v_call: TRBV6-2/TRBV6-3
cdr3_aa: ASSYRGLAGANVLT

cdr3_length: 14
j_call: TRBJ2-4
v_call: TRBV4-2
cdr3_aa: ASSQVGGKAKNIQY

cdr3_length: 12
j_call: TRBJ1-2
v_call: TRBV7-8
cdr3_aa: ASSLGQFAPGYT

cdr3_length: 11
j_call: TRBJ1-3
v_call: TRBV6-5
cdr3_aa: ASSQRAGNTIY

cdr3_length: 11
j_call: TRBJ2-1
v_call: TRBV30
cdr3_aa: ASEREGGNEQF

cdr3_length: 12
j_call: TRBJ1-2
v_call: TRBV4-3
cdr3_aa: ASSQGGANYGYT

cdr3_length: 14
j_call: TRBJ2-5
v_call: TRBV5-4
cdr3_aa: ASSLFGRGPQETQY

cdr3_length: 14
j_call: TRBJ1-2
v_call: TRBV28
cdr3_aa: ASSGRGPSSYYGYT

cdr3_length: 12
j_call: TRBJ2-7
v_call: TRBV5-5
cdr3_aa: ASSLAGTFDEQY

cdr3_length: 11
j_call: TRBJ1-2
v_call: TRBV10-1
cdr3_aa: ASSEGMRWSYT

cdr3_length: 14
j_call: TRBJ1-5
v_call: TRBV11-2
cdr3_aa: ASSTGQGAGNQPQH

cdr3_length: 14
j_call: TRBJ2-6
v_call: TRBV3-1/TRBV3-2
cdr3_aa: ASSQVEGSGANVLT

cdr3_length: 13
j_call: TRBJ2-3
v_call: TRBV2
cdr3_aa: ASSEARGRADTQY

cdr3_length: 14
j_call: TRBJ2-5
v_call: TRBV6-2/TRBV6-3
cdr3_aa: ASSYGTSGSKETQY

cdr3_length: 15
j_call: TRBJ2-7
v_call: TRBV5-4
cdr3_aa: ASSLRTSAGGSYEQY

cdr3_length: 11
j_call: TRBJ1-6
v_call: TRBV12-3/TRBV12-4
cdr3_aa: ASSQGIRSPLH

cdr3_length: 12
j_call: TRBJ2-7
v_call: TRBV5-1
cdr3_aa: ASSFQGPPYEQY

cdr3_length: 10
j_call: TRBJ1-2
v_call: TRBV6-5
cdr3_aa: ASSRDRAGYT

cdr3_length: 13
j_call: TRBJ2-2
v_call: TRBV7-2
cdr3_aa: ASSPLAGAGGELF

cdr3_length: 12
j_call: TRBJ2-3
v_call: TRBV5-1
cdr3_aa: ASSLGGQGDTQY

cdr3_length: 12
j_call: TRBJ1-1
v_call: TRBV28
cdr3_aa: ASSGDRGLVGAF

cdr3_length: 20
j_call: TRBJ2-2
v_call: TRBV4-3
cdr3_aa: ASSQDLVRGLAGGPNTGELF

cdr3_length: 11
j_call: TRBJ2-5
v_call: TRBV7-2
cdr3_aa: ASTSDFGETQY

cdr3_length: 13
j_call: TRBJ2-1
v_call: TRBV15
cdr3_aa: ATSRSRTGDNEQF

cdr3_length: 13
j_call: TRBJ2-2
v_call: TRBV6-5
cdr3_aa: ASNLLGRPSGELF

cdr3_length: 12
j_call: TRBJ2-7
v_call: TRBV6-5
cdr3_aa: ASKITPLAYEQY

cdr3_length: 11
j_call: TRBJ1-4
v_call: TRBV19
cdr3_aa: ASRAPRDEKLF

cdr3_length: 13
j_call: TRBJ2-7
v_call: TRBV21-1
cdr3_aa: ASSKVTGGRNEQY

cdr3_length: 12
j_call: TRBJ1-1
v_call: TRBV18
cdr3_aa: ASSLGTSNTEAF

cdr3_length: 13
j_call: TRBJ2-3
v_call: TRBV28
cdr3_aa: ASSPIGGSTDTQY

cdr3_length: 9
j_call: TRBJ2-7
v_call: TRBV29-1
cdr3_aa: SVGQTYEQY

cdr3_length: 14
j_call: TRBJ2-1
v_call: TRBV4-2
cdr3_aa: ASSELGLAGDNEQF

cdr3_length: 13
j_call: TRBJ2-1
v_call: TRBV6-4
cdr3_aa: ASSDNGEAPNEQF

cdr3_length: 12
j_call: TRBJ1-6
v_call: TRBV25-1
cdr3_aa: ASSRGGVSSPLH

cdr3_length: 14
j_call: TRBJ2-7
v_call: TRBV28
cdr3_aa: ASRSWGEGSSREQY

cdr3_length: 13
j_call: TRBJ2-4
v_call: TRBV6-5
cdr3_aa: ASGKEGLAKNIQY

cdr3_length: 15
j_call: TRBJ2-5
v_call: TRBV27
cdr3_aa: ASSSILLDRDGETQY

cdr3_length: 13
j_call: TRBJ1-1
v_call: TRBV6-5
cdr3_aa: ASSYSRQMNTEAF

cdr3_length: 13
j_call: TRBJ2-1
v_call: TRBV7-2
cdr3_aa: ASSLGDRGDNEQF

cdr3_length: 11
j_call: TRBJ1-2
v_call: TRBV19
cdr3_aa: ASNPIGSYGYT

cdr3_length: 13
j_call: TRBJ1-2
v_call: TRBV4-3
cdr3_aa: ASSQELTLNYGYT

cdr3_length: 13
j_call: TRBJ2-7
v_call: TRBV19
cdr3_aa: ASRVIAGSSYEQY

cdr3_length: 13
j_call: TRBJ2-5
v_call: TRBV9
cdr3_aa: ASSPGRGQQETQY

cdr3_length: 12
j_call: TRBJ2-7
v_call: TRBV10-3
cdr3_aa: AIKRGLSADEQY

cdr3_length: 10
j_call: TRBJ1-1
v_call: TRBV30
cdr3_aa: AWNEGDTEAF

cdr3_length: 11
j_call: TRBJ2-3
v_call: TRBV14
cdr3_aa: ASSLQAADTQY

cdr3_length: 11
j_call: TRBJ2-2
v_call: TRBV6-4
cdr3_aa: ASSEREHGELF

cdr3_length: 9
j_call: TRBJ1-1
v_call: TRBV20-1
cdr3_aa: SALLLTEAF